This T cell receptor beta chain was captured by sequencing in a study of OX40 agonist ivuxolimab in advanced cancers. The data were produced by immunoSEQ multiplex PCR, yet TCRdb's version contains in-frame clones alone and is incomplete. The sample holds 40,000 or so clones; over 80% are singletons and the top ten take less than 25%. This clone turned up a few times. This TCR came from an adult with an advanced solid tumor such as melanoma, head and neck, liver or kidney cancer. The specimen comprised CD4+ or CD8+ T cells sorted from blood, sampled in a trial of the OX40 agonist ivuxolimab.

The CDR3 DNA is TGTGCCAGCAGCGAGGACAGACATTCAGCGGATACGCAGTATTTT. As protein: CASSEDRHSADTQYF. The chain joins TRBV7-3 to TRBJ2-3; a weak D match, TRBD1 (6 bases). The CDR3 contains 15 residues. Germline CDR1 SGHTA, CDR2 FQGTGA. Trimming took off 5 bases at V and 6 bases at J, with 18 bases between the two ends.